Listed below are T cell receptor beta chains from one sample, sequenced in a study of T cell clonotyping in hematopoietic cell transplantation. The data were produced by immunoSEQ multiplex PCR, yet TCRdb's version contains in-frame clones alone and is incomplete. This table has about 36,000 clones, approximately 95% appearing once. This specimen consisted of peripheral blood mononuclear cells, obtained before stem cell transplant. The receptors here all came from a man aged 40-49 years with chronic myeloid leukemia. Some clones in this sample may be carry-over from other donors' samples. Each CDR3 is given with its conserved first and last residue. Each record gives: J gene, CDR3 length, V gene, clone size, D gene, CDR3 DNA, CDR3 protein. The D gene is left open where the match is weak. Size tells how often a clone was seen (once, few, many) or the class of an expanded clone, and some rows leave it out.

>TRBJ1-1|13|TRBV14|.|.
TGTGCCAGCAGCCTCTCAGGGGCCCCTGAAGCTTTCTTT
CASSLSGAPEAFF
>TRBJ2-1|15|TRBV7-2|.|TRBD2
TGTGCCAGCAGCCCGACTAGCGGGGGGGGGAATGAGCAGTTCTTC
CASSPTSGGGNEQFF
>TRBJ1-1|10|TRBV7-2|.|.
TGTGCCAGCTCGAACACTGAAGCTTTCTTT
CASSNTEAFF
>TRBJ2-7|11|TRBV25-1|.|.
TGTGCCAGCAAATTAGGGGGAGAGCAGTACTTC
CASKLGGEQYF
>TRBJ2-2|15|TRBV6-1|.|.
TGTGCCAGCAGTTTCGGGGCGCGGGTAACCGGGGAGCTGTTTTTT
CASSFGARVTGELFF
>TRBJ2-5|13|TRBV11-3|.|.
TGTGCCAGCAGCTTAGTTCAGGGAGGGACCCAGTACTTC
CASSLVQGGTQYF
>TRBJ2-1|13|TRBV7-2|.|.
TGTGCCAGCAGCCTCAATCCCTACAATGAGCAGTTCTTC
CASSLNPYNEQFF
>TRBJ2-7|15|TRBV4-2|.|TRBD2
TGTGCCAGCAGCCTGTCCGCGAGCGGGGCCTACGAGCAGTACTTC
CASSLSASGAYEQYF
>TRBJ2-7|12|TRBV30|.|.
TGTGCCTGGAGTGTTTCCTCCTACGAGCAGTACTTC
CAWSVSSYEQYF
>TRBJ1-3|15|TRBV10-3|.|.
TGTGCCATCAGCCAGGACACTCGCTCTGGAAACACCATATATTTT
CAISQDTRSGNTIYF
>TRBJ1-5|13|TRBV2|once|TRBD1
TGTGCCAGCGGGTGGACAGGCCCTCAGCCCCAGCATTTT
CASGWTGPQPQHF
>TRBJ1-6|14|TRBV5-5|.|TRBD1
TGTGCCAGCAGCTTGGAAGGGGGCGGGTCACCCCTCCACTTT
CASSLEGGGSPLHF
>TRBJ1-1|13|TRBV27|.|.
TGTGCCAGCAGATATTTGACAGACCTTGAAGCTTTCTTT
CASRYLTDLEAFF
>TRBJ1-6|16|TRBV4-3|.|.
TGCGCCAGCAGCCAGGACTCTCACACCGATAATTCACCCCTCCACTTT
CASSQDSHTDNSPLHF
>TRBJ1-1|13|TRBV27|.|.
TGTGCCAGCAGAGAACAAATTTCTACTGAAGCTTTCTTT
CASREQISTEAFF
>TRBJ2-5|15|TRBV6-5|.|TRBD1
TGTGCCAGCAGCTCCGGGACAGGGTTTCAAGAGACCCAGTACTTC
CASSSGTGFQETQYF
>TRBJ1-2|15|TRBV6-5|.|TRBD1
TGTGCCAGCAGCTATCGGGACAGGGGGTTCTATGGCTACACCTTC
CASSYRDRGFYGYTF
>TRBJ2-7|13|TRBV7-9|.|.
TGTGCCAGCAGCCCCTTGGGACCCTACGAGCAGTACTTC
CASSPLGPYEQYF
>TRBJ1-5|12|TRBV30|.|.
TGTGCCTGGAAGGGCGATAATCAGCCCCAGCATTTT
CAWKGDNQPQHF
>TRBJ1-6|14|TRBV7-2|once|.
TGTGCCAGCAGCTTAAACATCGTCAATTCACCCCTCCACTTT
CASSLNIVNSPLHF
>TRBJ1-1|13|TRBV5-6|.|TRBD1
TGTGCCAGCAGCTTGAGACAGGGCACTGAAGCTTTCTTT
CASSLRQGTEAFF
>TRBJ2-5|14|TRBV30|.|TRBD1
TGTGCCTGGAGTGGGACAGGAGGAGGAAAGACCCAGTACTTC
CAWSGTGGGKTQYF
>TRBJ1-3|13|TRBV7-2|.|.
TGTGCCAGCAGCTTCGACAGGTTAAACACCATATATTTT
CASSFDRLNTIYF
>TRBJ1-2|13|TRBV5-1|.|TRBD1
TGCGCCAGCAGCTTTACAGGGGGCTATGGCTACACCTTC
CASSFTGGYGYTF
>TRBJ2-1|12|TRBV5-1|.|.
TGCGCCAGCAGCTTCGGGGGCAATGAGCAGTTCTTC
CASSFGGNEQFF